These T cell receptor beta chains were read from a single sample in a study of metastatic and nonmetastatic thyroid tumors. TCRdb reprocessed the PCR reads via MiXCR. The sample holds approximately 44,000 clones, about 24% seen once. Sequenced sample: tumor tissue. The receptors originated from a female donor with papillary thyroid cancer or a benign thyroid nodule (not recorded which). Some clones in this sample may be carry-over from other donors' samples. The conserved cysteine and the conserved F or W are not part of the CDR3 here. Each record gives: J gene, CDR3 length, clone size, V gene, CDR3 protein. Where a row states a size, it is once, few, many or the class of an expanded clone; other rows omit it.

TRBJ2-2	12	NA	TRBV2	ASKGTGLGGELF
TRBJ2-1	11	NA	TRBV7-7	ASSLTRVDEQF
TRBJ1-5	13	few	TRBV5-5	ASSLEGLSSSPQH
TRBJ2-6	10	NA	TRBV20-1	SAAGGANVLT
TRBJ1-6	13	NA	TRBV5-1	ASSLDLRRGSPLH
TRBJ1-6	11	NA	TRBV30	AWSVQLNSPLH
TRBJ2-1	10	many	TRBV29-1	SVEGVSNEQF
TRBJ2-7	12	NA	TRBV6-6	ASSYSIAASEQY
TRBJ2-7	11	NA	TRBV20-1	SASGQDSYEQY
TRBJ1-3	12	NA	TRBV3-1	ASSQGIAGNTIY
TRBJ2-7	13	many	TRBV5-6	ASSLDRTGSREQY
TRBJ2-5	11	NA	TRBV18	ASSPRIQETQY
TRBJ1-1	11	many	TRBV19	ASSIVGGFRAF
TRBJ2-5	18	NA	TRBV11-1	ASSFSDIDPVGGWEETQY
TRBJ2-1	10	many	TRBV20-1	SARGFNNEQF
TRBJ2-7	13	many	TRBV6-2/TRBV6-3	ATSSRRRGRHEQY
TRBJ2-5	14	many	TRBV6-1	ASSERAGSYQETQY
TRBJ1-3	13	NA	TRBV18	AGSPPTWRGNTIY
TRBJ2-3	16	NA	TRBV18	ASSPGTSGRASTDTQY
TRBJ2-1	14	few	TRBV3-1	ASSQDAGSSYNEQF
TRBJ2-7	13	medium-sized	TRBV12-3/TRBV12-4	ASSFEIAGAYEQY
TRBJ2-7	13	NA	TRBV28	ASSVSGRSSYEQY
TRBJ2-3	12	NA	TRBV2	ATRLAGGSDTQY
TRBJ2-1	9	medium-sized	TRBV12-3/TRBV12-4	ASRIQDEQF
TRBJ2-1	12	NA	TRBV6-2/TRBV6-3	ASNPRETSDEQF
TRBJ1-4	14	many	TRBV6-1	ASSNTEGFSNEKLF
TRBJ1-2	10	NA	TRBV28	ASSLEGDGYT
TRBJ2-3	15	many	TRBV7-9	ASSLGPGLQVADTQY
TRBJ2-7	17	NA	TRBV28	ASSFVIPSRQGVVYEQY
TRBJ2-1	14	NA	TRBV4-1	ASSSLSGRSYNEQF
TRBJ2-7	11	NA	TRBV6-1	ASTSGMALEQY
TRBJ2-5	13	NA	TRBV30	AWSVGASGQETQY
TRBJ2-5	13	NA	TRBV11-3	ASSGRGPSGETQY
TRBJ1-5	17	NA	TRBV7-3	ASSLTNRGQGDANQPQH
TRBJ1-2	12	few	TRBV27	ASSSSLRGTGYT
TRBJ1-6	11	many	TRBV6-4	ASSDSDSSPLH
TRBJ2-2	11	NA	TRBV27	ASSFSGLGELF
TRBJ2-3	13	many	TRBV20-1	SAAPGLAKRDTQY
TRBJ2-7	13	NA	TRBV7-2	ASSPRTSMGYEQY
TRBJ2-2	10	many	TRBV3-1	ASSSRAGELF
TRBJ2-2	11	NA	TRBV2	ASAGRGTGELF
TRBJ1-1	9	few	TRBV12-3/TRBV12-4	ASSLASEAF
TRBJ2-7	12	few	TRBV29-1	SVVASLGSYEQY
TRBJ1-3	12	few	TRBV3-1	ASRGDSSGNTIY
TRBJ1-2	12	few	TRBV25-1	ANSESMYVSGYT